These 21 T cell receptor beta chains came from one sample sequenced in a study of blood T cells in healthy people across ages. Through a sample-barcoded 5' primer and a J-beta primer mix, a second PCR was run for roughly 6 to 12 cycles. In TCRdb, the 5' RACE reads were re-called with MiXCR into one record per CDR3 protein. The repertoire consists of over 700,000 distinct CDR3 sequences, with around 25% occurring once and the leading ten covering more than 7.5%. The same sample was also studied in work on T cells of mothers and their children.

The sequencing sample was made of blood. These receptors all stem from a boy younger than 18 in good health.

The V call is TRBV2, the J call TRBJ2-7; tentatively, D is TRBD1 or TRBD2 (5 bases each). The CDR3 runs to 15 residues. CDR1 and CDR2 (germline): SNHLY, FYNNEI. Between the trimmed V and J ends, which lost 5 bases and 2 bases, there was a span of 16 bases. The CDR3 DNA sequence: TGTGCCAGCAGTATCGCTTTTGGGGGAACCTACGAGCAGTACTTC. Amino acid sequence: CASSIAFGGTYEQYF. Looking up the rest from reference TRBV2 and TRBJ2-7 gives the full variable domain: EPEVTQTPSHQVTQMGQEVILRCVPISNHLYFYWYRQILGQKVEFLVSFYNNEISEKSEIFDDQFSVERPDGSNFTLKIRSTKLEDSAMYFCASSIAFGGTYEQYFGPGTRLTVT.

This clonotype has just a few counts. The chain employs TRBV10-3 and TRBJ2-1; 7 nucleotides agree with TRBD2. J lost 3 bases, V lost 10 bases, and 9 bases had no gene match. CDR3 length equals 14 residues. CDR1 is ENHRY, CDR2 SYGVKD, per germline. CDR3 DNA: TGTGCCACCAAAGGGGACTACCTCTACAATGAGCAGTTCTTC. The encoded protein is CATKGDYLYNEQFF.

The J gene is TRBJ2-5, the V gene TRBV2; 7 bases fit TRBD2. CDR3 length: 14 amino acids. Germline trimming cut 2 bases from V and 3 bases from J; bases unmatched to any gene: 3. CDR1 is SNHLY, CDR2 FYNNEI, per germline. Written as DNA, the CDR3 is TGTGCCAGCAGTGAATTCCTAGCGGAAGAGACCCAGTACTTC. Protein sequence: CASSEFLAEETQYF.

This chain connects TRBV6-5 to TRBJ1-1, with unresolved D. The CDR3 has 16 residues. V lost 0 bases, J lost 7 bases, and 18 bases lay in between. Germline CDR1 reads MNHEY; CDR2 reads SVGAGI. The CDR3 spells CASSYSMAGEGYEAFF. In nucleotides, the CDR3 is TGTGCCAGCAGTTACTCGATGGCTGGTGAGGGATATGAAGCTTTCTTT.

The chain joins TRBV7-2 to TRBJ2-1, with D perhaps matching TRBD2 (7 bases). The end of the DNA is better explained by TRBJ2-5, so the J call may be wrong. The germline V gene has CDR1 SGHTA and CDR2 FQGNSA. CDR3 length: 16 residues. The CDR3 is CASSLVRRGGQETQYF. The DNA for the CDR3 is TGTGCCAGCAGCTTAGTCAGGAGGGGGGGTCAAGAGACCCAGTACTTC.

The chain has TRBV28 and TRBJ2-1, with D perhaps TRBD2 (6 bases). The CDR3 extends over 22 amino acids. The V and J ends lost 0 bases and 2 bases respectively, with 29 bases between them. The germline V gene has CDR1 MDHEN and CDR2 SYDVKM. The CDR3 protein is CASSLWIGTGDLGGMPYNEQFF. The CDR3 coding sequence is TGTGCCAGCAGTTTATGGATTGGGACGGGCGATTTAGGCGGGATGCCCTACAATGAGCAGTTCTTC.

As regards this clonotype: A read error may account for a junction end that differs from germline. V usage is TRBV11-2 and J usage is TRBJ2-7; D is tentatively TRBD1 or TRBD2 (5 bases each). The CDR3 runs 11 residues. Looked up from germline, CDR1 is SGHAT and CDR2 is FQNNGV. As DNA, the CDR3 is TGTGTCAGCAGCTGGGGGTACGAGCAGTACTTC. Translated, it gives CVSSWGYEQYF.

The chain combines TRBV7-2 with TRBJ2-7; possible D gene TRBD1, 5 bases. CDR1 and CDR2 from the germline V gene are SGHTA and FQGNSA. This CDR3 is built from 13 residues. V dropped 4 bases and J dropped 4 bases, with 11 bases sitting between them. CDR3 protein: CASSWGRVYEQYF. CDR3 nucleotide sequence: TGTGCCAGCAGCTGGGGCAGGGTATACGAGCAGTACTTC.

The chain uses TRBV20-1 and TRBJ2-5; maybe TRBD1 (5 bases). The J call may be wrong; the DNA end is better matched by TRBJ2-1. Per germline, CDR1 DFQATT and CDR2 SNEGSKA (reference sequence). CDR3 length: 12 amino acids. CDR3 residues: CSAGPQGDEQFF. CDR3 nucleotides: TGCAGTGCTGGCCCCCAGGGCGATGAGCAGTTCTTC.

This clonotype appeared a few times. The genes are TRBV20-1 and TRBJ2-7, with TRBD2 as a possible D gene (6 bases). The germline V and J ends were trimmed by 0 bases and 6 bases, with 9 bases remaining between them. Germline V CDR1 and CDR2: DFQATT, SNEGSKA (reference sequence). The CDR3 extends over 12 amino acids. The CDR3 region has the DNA TGCAGTGCTAGAGAAGCGGGTCGCGAGCAGTACTTC. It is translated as CSAREAGREQYF.

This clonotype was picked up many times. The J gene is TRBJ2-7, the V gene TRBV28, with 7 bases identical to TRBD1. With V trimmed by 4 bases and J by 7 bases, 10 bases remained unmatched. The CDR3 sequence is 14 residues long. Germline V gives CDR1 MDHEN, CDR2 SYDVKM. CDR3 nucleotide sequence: TGTGCCAGCAGTTCCCAACAGGGGTCGGGAGAGCAGTACTTC. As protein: CASSSQQGSGEQYF.

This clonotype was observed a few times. CDR3 loop: CSVEDLEPYEQYF. The CDR3, as DNA: TGCAGCGTTGAAGATCTTGAGCCCTACGAGCAGTACTTC. This chain joins TRBV29-1 and TRBJ2-7; no definite D call. V gave up 0 bases and J gave up 2 bases, with 8 bases separating them. Germline-derived CDR1 and CDR2 are SQVTM and ANQGSEA. CDR3 length: 13 amino acids.

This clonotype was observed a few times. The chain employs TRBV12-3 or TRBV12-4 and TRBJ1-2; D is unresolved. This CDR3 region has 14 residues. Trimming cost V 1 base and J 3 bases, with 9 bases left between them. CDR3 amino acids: CASSLVVEHYGYTF. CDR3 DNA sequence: TGTGCCAGCAGTTTAGTCGTAGAGCACTATGGCTACACCTTC.

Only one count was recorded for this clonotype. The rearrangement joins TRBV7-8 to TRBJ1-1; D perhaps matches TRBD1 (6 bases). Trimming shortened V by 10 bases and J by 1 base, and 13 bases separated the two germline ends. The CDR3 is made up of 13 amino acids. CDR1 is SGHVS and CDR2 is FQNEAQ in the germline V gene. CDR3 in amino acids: CATGGHENTEAFF. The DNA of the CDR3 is TGTGCCACCGGGGGGCACGAGAACACTGAAGCTTTCTTT.

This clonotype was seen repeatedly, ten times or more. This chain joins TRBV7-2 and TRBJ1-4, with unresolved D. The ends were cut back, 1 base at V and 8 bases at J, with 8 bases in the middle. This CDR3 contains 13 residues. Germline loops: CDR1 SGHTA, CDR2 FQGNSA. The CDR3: CASSLGVWEKLFF. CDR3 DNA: TGTGCCAGCAGCTTAGGGGTTTGGGAAAAACTGTTTTTT.

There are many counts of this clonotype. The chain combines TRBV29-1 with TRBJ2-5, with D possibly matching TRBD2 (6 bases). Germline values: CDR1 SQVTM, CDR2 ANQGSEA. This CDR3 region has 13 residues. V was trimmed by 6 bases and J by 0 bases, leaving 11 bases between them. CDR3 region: CSVKGLYQETQYF. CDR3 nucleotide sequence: TGCAGCGTGAAGGGACTGTACCAAGAGACCCAGTACTTC.

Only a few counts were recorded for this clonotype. The CDR3 spells CASSFGLAEGDTQYF. Here the CDR3 DNA reads TGTGCCAGCAGTTTCGGCCTAGCGGAGGGAGATACGCAGTATTTT. The chain joins TRBV12-3 or TRBV12-4 to TRBJ2-3, with 7 nucleotides matching TRBD2. V was pared by 3 bases and J by 5 bases, with 8 bases of the junction left unmatched. The length of the CDR3 is 15 residues.

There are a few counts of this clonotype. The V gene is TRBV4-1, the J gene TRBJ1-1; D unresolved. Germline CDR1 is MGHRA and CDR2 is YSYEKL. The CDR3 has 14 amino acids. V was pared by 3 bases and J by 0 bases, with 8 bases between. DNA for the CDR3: TGCGCCAGCAGCCACGGAACGATGAACACTGAAGCTTTCTTT. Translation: CASSHGTMNTEAFF.

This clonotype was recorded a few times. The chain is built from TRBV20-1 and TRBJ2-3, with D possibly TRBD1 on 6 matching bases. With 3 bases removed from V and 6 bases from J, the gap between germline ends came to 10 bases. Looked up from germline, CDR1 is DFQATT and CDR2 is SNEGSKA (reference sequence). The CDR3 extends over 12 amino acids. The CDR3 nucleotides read TGCAGTGCTAGCTGGGGGCAGGATACGCAGTATTTT. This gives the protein CSASWGQDTQYF.

CDR3 sequence: CASSLLGGEEQYF. The DNA of the CDR3 is TGTGCCAGCAGCCTTCTGGGCGGGGAAGAGCAGTACTTC. The rearrangement joins TRBV16 to TRBJ2-5; a weak D match, TRBD2 (6 bases). CDR3 length: 13 residues. Germline V gene data show CDR1 as KGHSY and CDR2 as FQNENV. Deletions cut 4 bases from V and 11 bases from J, with 17 bases between.

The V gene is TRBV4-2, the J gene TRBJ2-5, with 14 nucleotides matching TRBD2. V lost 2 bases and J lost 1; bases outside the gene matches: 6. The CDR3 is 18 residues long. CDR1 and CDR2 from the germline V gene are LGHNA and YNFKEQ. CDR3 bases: TGTGCCAGCAGCCAAACCCTGACTAGCGGGAGGGTCCAAGAGACCCAGTACTTC. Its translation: CASSQTLTSGRVQETQYF.